Presented here are 14 T cell receptor beta chains from one specimen sequenced in a study of cytomegalovirus exposure and HLA in healthy donors. Amplification used 60 Vbeta primers and 13 Jbeta primers. Data came from immunoSEQ multiplex PCR; TCRdb stores just in-frame clones and leaves some out. Among 100,000 to 150,000 clones listed, less than 85% were seen once. The sample consisted of PBMCs. The receptors derive from a man aged 25-45 years in good health and CMV-seropositive.

The CDR3: CAISRGNNYGYTF. The CDR3 DNA is TGTGCCATCAGTCGGGGGAACAACTATGGCTACACCTTC. The chain combines TRBV10-3 with TRBJ1-2; a weak D match, TRBD1 (5 bases). Germline V lookup: CDR1 ENHRY, CDR2 SYGVKD. CDR3 length equals 13 residues. Trimming pared 5 bases from V and 2 bases from J, leaving 9 bases between.

This clone was seen once. V usage is TRBV19 and J usage is TRBJ2-2; TRBD1 might be the D (5 bases). Germline V gene data show CDR1 as LNHDA and CDR2 as SQIVND (reference sequence). The V gene lost 1 base and the J gene lost 6 bases, with 18 bases spanning the gap. The CDR3 extends over 17 amino acids. The CDR3 protein is CASSIVWGDSAAGELFF. CDR3 coding DNA: TGTGCCAGTAGTATAGTATGGGGCGACTCGGCAGCCGGGGAGCTGTTTTTT. Looking up the rest from reference TRBV19 and TRBJ2-2 gives the full variable domain: DGGITQSPKYLFRKEGQNVTLSCEQNLNHDAMYWYRQDPGQGLRLIYYSQIVNDFQKGDIAEGYSVSREKKESFPLTVTSAQKNPTAFYLCASSIVWGDSAAGELFFGEGSRLTVL.

This clone occurred a few times. Here the CDR3 DNA reads TGTGCCAGCAATTGGGGAGAGATCTGGCCTGGGACAGATACGCAGTATTTT. This gives the protein CASNWGEIWPGTDTQYF. The chain employs TRBV2 and TRBJ2-3; D possibly corresponds to TRBD2 (5 bases). The CDR3 has 17 residues. In germline, CDR1 is SNHLY, CDR2 FYNNEI. Trimming took 7 bases from V and 3 from J, leaving 23 bases between them.

V usage is TRBV4-1 and J usage is TRBJ1-5, with D maybe TRBD1 (5 bases). Trimming left V 0 bases short and J 0 bases short, with 18 bases between. Germline V CDR1 and CDR2: MGHRA, YSYEKL. This CDR3 is 19 amino acids long. CDR3 DNA sequence: TGCGCCAGCAGCCAAGATCAGAACTTCGACAGATATAGCAATCAGCCCCAGCATTTT. As protein: CASSQDQNFDRYSNQPQHF.

The chain couples TRBV9 to TRBJ2-3; D is perhaps TRBD2 (6 bases). CDR3 length: 15 residues. V lost 0 bases and J 2 bases, leaving 10 bases between the germline ends. Germline V gene sequence: CDR1 SGDLS, CDR2 YYNGEE. The CDR3: CASSVEGLYTDTQYF. The DNA for the CDR3 is TGTGCCAGCAGCGTAGAGGGACTTTACACAGATACGCAGTATTTT.

This chain connects TRBV6-5 to TRBJ2-1; 13 bases map to TRBD2. CDR1 and CDR2 (germline): MNHEY, SVGAGI. The CDR3 runs to 15 residues. J was trimmed by 7 bases and V by 6 bases; bases with no gene match: 6. Here the CDR3 reads CASRLTSGGLNEQFF. The CDR3 bases are TGTGCCAGCAGACTGACTAGCGGGGGGTTGAATGAGCAGTTCTTC.

The chain employs TRBV14 and TRBJ1-1; a weak D match, TRBD1 (5 bases). This CDR3 comprises 13 residues. The V gene's germline CDR1 is SGHDN and CDR2 FVKESK. V was shortened by 3 bases and J by 11 bases, with 16 bases between the two germline ends. CDR3 residues: CASSHSRTGGAFF. Here the CDR3 DNA reads TGTGCCAGCAGCCACAGTCGGACGGGGGGGGCTTTCTTT.

The rearrangement links TRBV18 to TRBJ2-1; 10 nucleotides align to TRBD2. With V trimmed by 3 bases and J by 8 bases, 10 bases remained unmatched. The CDR3 is 16 amino acids. In germline, CDR1 is KGHSH, CDR2 LQKENI. The CDR3 DNA sequence: TGTGCCAGCTCACCTGGGGTCCAGCGGGGGGGCTATGAGCAGTTCTTC. Its translation is CASSPGVQRGGYEQFF.

As regards this clone: The sample holds other DNA sequences that translate to the same CDR3. V and J are TRBV2 and TRBJ2-5; 9 nucleotides align to TRBD1. The V and J ends lost 8 bases and 2 bases, in that order; junction bases with no gene match: 6. The CDR3 has 14 amino acids. The germline gives CDR1 SNHLY, CDR2 FYNNEI. CDR3 amino acids: CASVPGQGQETQYF. In nucleotides, the CDR3 is TGTGCCAGCGTACCGGGACAGGGACAAGAGACCCAGTACTTC.

This clone was picked up a small number of times. J is TRBJ1-1 and V is TRBV6-1; perhaps TRBD1 as D (5 bases). Germline lookup yields CDR1 MNHNS and CDR2 SASEGT. CDR3 length: 13 amino acids. The V gene lost 3 bases and the J gene lost 0 bases, with 5 bases spanning the gap. The CDR3 DNA follows: TGTGCCAGCAGTGACAGGGTGAACACTGAAGCTTTCTTT. This translates into CASSDRVNTEAFF.

CDR3: CAISLGGGSDTQYF. DNA for the CDR3: TGTGCCATCAGTCTAGGGGGGGGGAGCGATACGCAGTATTTT. The rearrangement joins TRBV10-3 to TRBJ2-3; tentative D call: TRBD2 (7 bases). Looked up from germline, CDR1 is ENHRY and CDR2 is SYGVKD. V dropped 5 bases and J dropped 6 bases, with 15 bases sitting between them. The CDR3 is 14 residues long.

The V gene is TRBV19, the J gene TRBJ1-6, with 9 bases aligning to TRBD1. V was clipped by 3 bases and J by 10 bases; unmatched bases: 4. Germline V lookup: CDR1 LNHDA, CDR2 SQIVND (reference sequence). The CDR3 consists of 14 residues. The CDR3 DNA follows: TGTGCCAGTAGTATTGGGACAGGGATGTCACCCCTCCACTTT. Its translation is CASSIGTGMSPLHF.

Turning to this clone: Other DNA sequences in the same sample also yield this CDR3. The gene calls are TRBV6-5 and TRBJ1-1; the match to TRBD1 covers 7 bases. The CDR3 runs to 14 residues. The ends lost 2 bases at V and 5 bases at J; junction bases unmatched: 5. Looked up from germline, CDR1 is MNHEY and CDR2 is SVGAGI. The CDR3 bases are TGTGCCAGCAGTTACCAACAGGGGAGAACTGAAGCTTTCTTT. It specifies CASSYQQGRTEAFF.

CDR3 DNA: TGTGCCAGCAGCTTAGCGCTGGGGGGGCTGGTGAACACTGAAGCTTTCTTT. Its translation is CASSLALGGLVNTEAFF. J is TRBJ1-1 and V is TRBV7-8, with a possible D match to TRBD1 (6 bases). CDR1 and CDR2 from the germline V gene are SGHVS and FQNEAQ. The ends were cut back, 0 bases at V and 0 bases at J, with 14 bases in the middle. The CDR3 totals 17 residues.